This T cell receptor beta chain is drawn from a study of identical twins. In TCRdb, the 5' RACE reads were re-called with MiXCR into one record per CDR3 protein. The repertoire holds about 520,000 distinct CDR3 sequences, with 20% to 25% as singletons. V shed 4 bases and J shed 1 base, with 10 bases lying between them. The V gene's germline CDR1 is KGHSH and CDR2 LQKENI. The CDR3 covers 14 residues. This clonotype was seen more than once but under ten times. The same sample was also studied in work on T cells expressing NK-cell markers. That paper notes: Anti-gamma-delta TCR antibody use in several experiments restricted sorting to alpha-beta TCR T cells.

This TCR derives from a woman in her late teens or twenties in good health. Sequenced sample: CD4+ T cells sorted from blood. V gene TRBV18 combines with J gene TRBJ1-1; the D gene is possibly TRBD1 (6 bases). CDR3 protein: CASSHWTENTEAFF. In nucleotides, the CDR3 is TGTGCCAGCTCACATTGGACAGAGAACACTGAAGCTTTCTTT.